This passage covers 32 T cell receptor beta chains from one sample sequenced in a study of post-analysis software for immune sequencing data. The antigens for these receptors are not known. Prepared libraries of TCR beta cDNA carried unique molecular identifiers. In TCRdb, the PCR reads were re-called with MiXCR into one record per CDR3 protein. Of 450,000 to 650,000 distinct CDR3 sequences listed, roughly 40% are singletons. General study results and limits: Patients carried roughly five TRBV segments more frequently than controls did, and TRBV5-6, TRBV5-1 and TRBV20-1 were among them.

Sequencing was done on a sample of blood. These receptor sequences come from a girl aged 5-17 years with multiple sclerosis.

This clonotype came up a few times. This sequence joins TRBV7-6 and TRBJ1-2, with no clear D. V gave up 1 base and J gave up 0 bases, with 9 bases separating them. The CDR3 spans 15 residues. Looked up from germline, CDR1 is SGHVS and CDR2 is FNYEAQ. CDR3 residues: CASSLDADTNYGYTF. The CDR3 coding sequence is TGTGCCAGCAGCTTAGACGCAGATACTAACTATGGCTACACCTTC.

The V and J genes are TRBV10-3 and TRBJ2-5, with 8 bases lining up with TRBD2. The CDR3 runs 14 residues. Germline V lookup: CDR1 ENHRY, CDR2 SYGVKD. V dropped 11 bases and J dropped 5; count of bases not matched to a gene: 13. CDR3 nucleotide sequence: TGTGCCGTCCGAAGCGGGGGCCTCGGGGAGACCCAGTACTTC. This sequence encodes CAVRSGGLGETQYF.

The CDR3 protein is CSASAGGSNTEAFF. For the CDR3, the DNA is TGCAGTGCTAGCGCAGGGGGCAGTAACACTGAAGCTTTCTTT. The genes are TRBV20-1 and TRBJ1-1, with 8 bases fitting TRBD1. Germline V gene data show CDR1 as DFQATT and CDR2 as SNEGSKA (reference sequence). The junction had 5 bases not matched to a gene; V was cut back by 3 bases and J by 2 bases. The CDR3 contains 14 residues.

The chain joins TRBV4-1 to TRBJ2-1; D unresolved. The CDR3 runs to 16 residues. The V end was cut by 1 base, the J end by 0 bases, with 10 bases between. Germline loops: CDR1 MGHRA, CDR2 YSYEKL. CDR3 in amino acids: CASSQGAVPSYNEQFF. The CDR3 DNA sequence: TGCGCCAGCAGCCAAGGGGCAGTTCCCTCCTACAATGAGCAGTTCTTC.

This clonotype has more than one count but fewer than ten. The J gene is TRBJ2-6, the V gene TRBV12-3 or TRBV12-4; D gene uncertain. Trimming left V 3 bases short and J 2 bases short, with 5 bases between. This CDR3 has 14 residues. CDR3 sequence: CASSFTPGANVLTF. CDR3 sequence (DNA): TGTGCCAGCAGTTTTACTCCTGGGGCCAACGTCCTGACTTTC.

The chain is built from TRBV28 and TRBJ2-1; D is undetermined. The better agreement between TRBJ2-7 and the DNA end casts doubt on the J call. The CDR3 runs to 15 residues. CDR1 MDHEN and CDR2 SYDVKM come from the germline V gene. The CDR3 region is CASSLRGVSYNEQYF. CDR3 bases: TGTGCCAGCAGTTTACGCGGAGTTTCCTACAATGAGCAGTACTTC.

Only a few counts were recorded for this clonotype. The rearrangement joins TRBV7-8 to TRBJ1-5; TRBD1 is a possible D gene (6 bases). This CDR3 is 15 amino acids long. V was pared by 1 base and J by 6 bases, with 13 bases between. The germline gives CDR1 SGHVS, CDR2 FQNEAQ. The CDR3 reads CASSLVSRGGQPQHF. CDR3 sequence (DNA): TGTGCCAGCAGCTTAGTGTCCAGGGGTGGTCAGCCCCAGCATTTT.

The CDR3 spells CASSEGRDRAFF. The CDR3, as DNA: TGTGCCAGCAGTGAAGGCAGGGATCGAGCTTTCTTT. V usage is TRBV25-1 and J usage is TRBJ1-1; D is possibly TRBD1 (5 bases). Germline V lookup: CDR1 MGHDK, CDR2 SYGVNS. This CDR3 has 12 residues. The V end lost 2 bases, the J end lost 10 bases, and 11 bases lay between the germline ends. The full variable domain, with the rest looked up from reference TRBV25-1 and TRBJ1-1, is EADIYQTPRYLVIGTGKKITLECSQTMGHDKMYWYQQDPGMELHLIHYSYGVNSTEKGDLSSESTVSRIRTEHFPLTLESARPSHTSQYLCASSEGRDRAFFGQGTRLTVV.

V usage is TRBV2 and J usage is TRBJ1-4; no clear D gene. The V gene lost 6 bases and the J gene lost 4 bases, with 9 bases spanning the gap. The CDR3 covers 13 residues. The germline V gene encodes CDR1 SNHLY and CDR2 FYNNEI. CDR3 in amino acids: CASSGVINEKLFF. CDR3 nucleotide sequence: TGTGCCAGCAGCGGAGTAATTAATGAAAAACTGTTTTTT. The variable domain in full, with the rest retrieved from reference TRBV2 and TRBJ1-4, is EPEVTQTPSHQVTQMGQEVILRCVPISNHLYFYWYRQILGQKVEFLVSFYNNEISEKSEIFDDQFSVERPDGSNFTLKIRSTKLEDSAMYFCASSGVINEKLFFGSGTQLSVL.

The rearrangement joins TRBV12-3 or TRBV12-4 to TRBJ1-1, with TRBD1 as a possible D gene (6 bases). The V and J ends lost 1 base and 4 bases respectively, with 16 bases between them. This CDR3 comprises 16 residues. CDR3 in amino acids: CASSLEPARGGTEAFF. The CDR3 bases are TGTGCCAGCAGTTTAGAACCGGCCAGGGGCGGCACTGAAGCTTTCTTT.

CDR3 nucleotides: TGCGCCAGCAGGAGGACAGGGCTCAACCAAGAGACCCAGTACTTC. This translates into CASRRTGLNQETQYF. The chain recombines TRBV10-2 with TRBJ2-5, with TRBD1 matching over 8 bases. V lost 6 bases, J lost 0 bases, and 6 bases stayed unmatched. CDR3 size: 15 residues. The germline V gene has CDR1 WSHSY and CDR2 SAAADI.

The chain links TRBV20-1 to TRBJ1-2; D may be TRBD1 (6 bases). This CDR3 has 17 residues. CDR1 is DFQATT, CDR2 SNEGSKA, per germline (reference sequence). Trimming shortened V by 1 base and J by 2 bases, and 20 bases separated the two germline ends. DNA of the CDR3: TGCAGTGCTAGAGCCCCCGCCGGGGGGGCGCCCAACTATGGCTACACCTTC. As protein: CSARAPAGGAPNYGYTF.

J is TRBJ1-5 and V is TRBV10-3; D gene uncertain. CDR3 length: 15 amino acids. Trimming left V 1 base short and J 4 bases short, with 11 bases between. Germline assignment: CDR1 ENHRY and CDR2 SYGVKD. The CDR3 coding sequence is TGTGCCATCAGTGAGTGGTTGGGTGGGAATCAGCCCCAGCATTTT. This sequence encodes CAISEWLGGNQPQHF.

The V and J genes are TRBV7-8 and TRBJ2-1; TRBD2 matches at 8 bases. Germline CDR1 SGHVS, CDR2 FQNEAQ. Trimming at V came to 5 bases and at J to 5 bases, leaving 23 bases not matched to a gene. There are 20 residues in the CDR3. The CDR3 spells CASSPRTWREDRLTNNEQFF. CDR3 sequence (DNA): TGTGCCAGCAGCCCACGTACATGGCGGGAGGACAGATTGACGAACAATGAGCAGTTCTTC.

This clonotype was seen more than once but under ten times. This CDR3 is CASSLSREDTQYF. The CDR3 DNA follows: TGCGCCAGCAGCTTGAGCAGGGAAGATACGCAGTATTTT. V and J are TRBV5-1 and TRBJ2-3; the D gene is possibly TRBD1 (5 bases). V dropped 1 base and J dropped 5 bases, with 8 bases sitting between them. The CDR3 totals 13 residues. The germline CDR1 and CDR2 sequences are SGHRS and YFSETQ.

The chain employs TRBV11-2 and TRBJ2-5; TRBD1 agrees at 8 bases. Germline V lookup: CDR1 SGHAT, CDR2 FQNNGV. V was pared by 4 bases and J by 2 bases, with 9 bases of the junction left unmatched. This CDR3 spans 16 amino acids. The CDR3 sequence is CASSSPGGRGQETQYF. CDR3 nucleotide sequence: TGTGCCAGCAGCTCCCCAGGGGGCAGGGGGCAAGAGACCCAGTACTTC.

The chain uses TRBV12-3 or TRBV12-4 and TRBJ1-2; TRBD1 is a possible D gene (5 bases). This CDR3 has 13 amino acids. The ends were cut back, 3 bases at V and 8 bases at J, with 13 bases in the middle. Here the CDR3 DNA reads TGTGCCAGCAGTTTGGGGGAGGCCGCCGGCTACACCTTC. This codes for CASSLGEAAGYTF.

The gene calls are TRBV12-3 or TRBV12-4 and TRBJ1-1, with D unclear. The CDR3 is made up of 13 amino acids. With 2 bases removed from V and 6 bases from J, the gap between germline ends came to 10 bases. CDR3 sequence: CASSLSDASEAFF. CDR3 DNA sequence: TGTGCCAGCAGTTTAAGTGACGCATCTGAAGCTTTCTTT.

In this sample, this clonotype turned up many times. V gene TRBV5-1 combines with J gene TRBJ2-3; unclear D gene. Germline loops: CDR1 SGHRS, CDR2 YFSETQ. V lost 0 bases and J 5 bases, leaving 4 bases between the germline ends. This CDR3 contains 12 residues. CDR3 bases: TGCGCCAGCAGCTTGGCCCAAGATACGCAGTATTTT. This translates into CASSLAQDTQYF.

In this sample, this clonotype turned up a few times. The chain couples TRBV9 to TRBJ2-1, with a tentative D call TRBD2 (6 bases). CDR3 length: 16 residues. V lost 3 bases and J 3 bases, leaving 16 bases between the germline ends. The germline CDR1 and CDR2 sequences are SGDLS and YYNGEE. The DNA for the CDR3 is TGTGCCAGCAGCGCGGGGACTGTCAGGATCTACAATGAGCAGTTCTTC. Its translation is CASSAGTVRIYNEQFF. The variable domain in full, with the rest retrieved from reference TRBV9 and TRBJ2-1, is DSGVTQTPKHLITATGQRVTLRCSPRSGDLSVYWYQQSLDQGLQFLIQYYNGEERAKGNILERFSAQQFPDLHSELNLSSLELGDSALYFCASSAGTVRIYNEQFFGPGTRLTVL.

A few counts support this clonotype. The chain recombines TRBV6-1 with TRBJ2-1, with 9 bases matching TRBD2. CDR3 length: 14 amino acids. The germline V gene encodes CDR1 MNHNS and CDR2 SASEGT. V was clipped by 7 bases and J by 10 bases; unmatched bases: 11. The CDR3 DNA sequence: TGTGCCAGCACCCGACTAGCGGACTCCACCGAGCAGTTCTTC. Translation: CASTRLADSTEQFF.

This clonotype was seen a handful of times. V gene TRBV24-1 combines with J gene TRBJ1-2; TRBD1 aligns across 10 bases. This CDR3 is 15 amino acids long. V shed 4 bases and J 5 bases; nucleotides not matched to a gene: 6. The V gene's germline CDR1 is KGHDR and CDR2 SFDVKD. This CDR3 is CATSESDRGVYGYTF. The DNA for the CDR3 is TGTGCCACCAGTGAGTCGGACAGGGGGGTTTATGGCTACACCTTC.

This clonotype has just a few counts. The chain carries TRBV27 and TRBJ2-3, with a tentative D call TRBD2 (5 bases). The CDR3 spans 16 residues. The V end was cut by 6 bases, the J end by 4 bases, with 20 bases between. CDR1 and CDR2 from the germline V gene are MNHEY and SMNVEV (reference sequence). CDR3 in amino acids: CASRGGRHMPADTQYF. The CDR3 DNA follows: TGTGCCAGCAGGGGCGGGCGACATATGCCCGCAGATACGCAGTATTTT.

The rearrangement uses TRBV10-3 and TRBJ2-7, with 8 bases aligning to TRBD2. CDR1 and CDR2 (germline): ENHRY, SYGVKD. V dropped 8 bases and J dropped 5; count of bases not matched to a gene: 14. This CDR3 comprises 15 residues. This CDR3 is CAIRAGAAGGDEQYF. CDR3 DNA: TGTGCCATCCGGGCTGGTGCGGCGGGAGGTGACGAGCAGTACTTC.

The genes are TRBV10-3 and TRBJ2-3, with a weak D call TRBD1 (6 bases). This CDR3 region has 13 residues. Germline CDR1 ENHRY, CDR2 SYGVKD. V lost 4 bases and J 2 bases, leaving 7 bases between the germline ends. This CDR3 reads CAISAGVTDTQYF. The CDR3 DNA sequence: TGTGCCATCAGTGCAGGGGTCACAGATACGCAGTATTTT.

This clonotype was observed a few times. The chain couples TRBV24-1 to TRBJ2-3, with 7 nucleotides matching TRBD2. The V segment lost 2 bases and the J segment 1 base; nucleotides outside the gene matches: 5. Germline V gene lookup returns CDR1 KGHDR and CDR2 SFDVKD. The CDR3 covers 16 residues. CDR3 sequence: CATSDSTSAGTDTQYF. CDR3 in DNA: TGTGCCACCAGTGATTCAACTAGCGCCGGCACAGATACGCAGTATTTT.

J is TRBJ2-1 and V is TRBV25-1, with TRBD1 identical over 8 bases. Trimming cost V 4 bases and J 2 bases; bases outside gene matches: 1. This CDR3 is built from 14 residues. The germline gives CDR1 MGHDK, CDR2 SYGVNS. The CDR3 nucleotides read TGTGCCAGCAGTGGACAGGGGCCCTACAATGAGCAGTTCTTC. It codes for CASSGQGPYNEQFF.

The CDR3 DNA follows: TGTGCCAGCAGCCGCCCGGCCTCAAAGAACACTGAAGCTTTCTTT. Protein: CASSRPASKNTEAFF. This rearrangement joins TRBV7-9 to TRBJ1-1, with D unresolved. This CDR3 has 15 residues. The V and J ends lost 5 bases and 1 base respectively, with 14 bases between them. CDR1 and CDR2 (germline): SEHNR, FQNEAQ (reference sequence). Full variable domain (remainder filled in from reference TRBV7-9 and TRBJ1-1): DTGVSQNPRHKITKRGQNVTFRCDPISEHNRLYWYRQTLGQGPEFLTYFQNEAQLEKSRLLSDRFSAERPKGSFSTLEIQRTEQGDSAMYLCASSRPASKNTEAFFGQGTRLTVV.

The chain links TRBV5-1 to TRBJ2-1; the match to TRBD2 covers 12 bases. The CDR3 has 16 residues. The V gene's germline CDR1 is SGHRS and CDR2 YFSETQ. J gave up 4 bases and V 2 bases, and 4 bases lay outside the gene matches. CDR3 amino acids: CASSFGLAGLYNEQFF. CDR3 in DNA: TGCGCCAGCAGCTTCGGACTAGCGGGGCTATACAATGAGCAGTTCTTC.

The chain uses TRBV13 and TRBJ2-7, with D unclear. Per the germline V gene, CDR1 is PRHDT and CDR2 is FYEKMQ (reference sequence). V shed 0 bases and J shed 5 bases, with 5 bases lying between them. This CDR3 is 12 amino acids long. The DNA for the CDR3 is TGTGCCAGCAGCTTAGGAGTGAACGAGCAGTACTTC. The encoded protein is CASSLGVNEQYF.

This clonotype was counted only a few times. The chain combines TRBV4-1 with TRBJ1-5, with 8 bases lining up with TRBD1. The germline CDR1 and CDR2 sequences are MGHRA and YSYEKL. Trimming removed 4 bases from V and 6 bases from J; junction bases left unmatched: 11. The CDR3 is made up of 16 amino acids. The CDR3 coding sequence is TGCGCCAGCAGCCCCCAGGGATCAGGGACAGGTCAGCCCCAGCATTTT. Translating it yields CASSPQGSGTGQPQHF.

The chain employs TRBV12-3 or TRBV12-4 and TRBJ2-1; 13 positions agree with TRBD2. Trimming removed 3 bases from V and 7 bases from J; junction bases left unmatched: 6. The CDR3 has 16 residues. CDR3 in amino acids: CASSFSWTSGSNEQFF. The CDR3, as DNA: TGTGCCAGCAGTTTTTCCTGGACTAGCGGGAGTAATGAGCAGTTCTTC.